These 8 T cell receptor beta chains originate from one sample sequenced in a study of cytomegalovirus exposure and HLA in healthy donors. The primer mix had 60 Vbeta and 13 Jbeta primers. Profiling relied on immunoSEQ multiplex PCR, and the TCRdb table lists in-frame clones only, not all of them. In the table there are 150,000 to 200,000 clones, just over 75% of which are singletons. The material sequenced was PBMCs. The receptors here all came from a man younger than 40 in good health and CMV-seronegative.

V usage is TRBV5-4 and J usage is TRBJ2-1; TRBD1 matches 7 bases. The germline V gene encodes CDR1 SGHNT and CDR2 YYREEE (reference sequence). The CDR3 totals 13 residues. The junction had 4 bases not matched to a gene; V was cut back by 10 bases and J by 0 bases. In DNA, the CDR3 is TGTGCCTCGACAGGGAGCTCCTACAATGAGCAGTTCTTC. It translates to CASTGSSYNEQFF.

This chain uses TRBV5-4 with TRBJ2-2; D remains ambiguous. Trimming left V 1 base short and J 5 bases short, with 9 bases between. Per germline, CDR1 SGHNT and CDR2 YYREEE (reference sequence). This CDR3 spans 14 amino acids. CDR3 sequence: CASSLSGQTGELFF. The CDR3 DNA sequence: TGTGCCAGCAGCTTGTCTGGTCAGACCGGGGAGCTGTTTTTT.

The CDR3 is CASSLRGGDEQYF. Here the CDR3 DNA reads TGCGCCAGCAGCTTAAGGGGGGGCGACGAGCAGTACTTC. The rearrangement links TRBV5-1 to TRBJ2-7; perhaps TRBD2 as D (7 bases). Germline V gene lookup returns CDR1 SGHRS and CDR2 YFSETQ. The CDR3 extends over 13 amino acids. V gave up 2 bases and J gave up 5 bases, with 11 bases separating them.

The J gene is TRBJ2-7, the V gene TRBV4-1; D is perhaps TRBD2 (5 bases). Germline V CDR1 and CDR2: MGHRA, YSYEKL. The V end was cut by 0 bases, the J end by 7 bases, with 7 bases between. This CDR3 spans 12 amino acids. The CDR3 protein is CASSQDTGEQYF. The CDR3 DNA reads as TGCGCCAGCAGCCAAGACACGGGGGAGCAGTACTTC.

The CDR3, as DNA: TGTGCCAGCAAGGGGACTAGCGAATCCTACGAGCAGTACTTC. This translates into CASKGTSESYEQYF. The gene calls are TRBV6-5 and TRBJ2-7; 10 bases fit TRBD2. V shed 7 bases and J 1 base; nucleotides not matched to a gene: 4. This CDR3 has 14 amino acids. Germline-derived CDR1 and CDR2 are MNHEY and SVGAGI.

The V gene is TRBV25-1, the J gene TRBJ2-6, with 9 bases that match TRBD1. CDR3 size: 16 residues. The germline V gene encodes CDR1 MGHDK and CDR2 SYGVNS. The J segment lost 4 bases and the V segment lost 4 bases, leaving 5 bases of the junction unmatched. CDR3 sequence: CASSGDRAEGANVLTF. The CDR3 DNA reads TGTGCCAGCAGTGGGGACAGGGCGGAAGGGGCCAACGTCCTGACTTTC.

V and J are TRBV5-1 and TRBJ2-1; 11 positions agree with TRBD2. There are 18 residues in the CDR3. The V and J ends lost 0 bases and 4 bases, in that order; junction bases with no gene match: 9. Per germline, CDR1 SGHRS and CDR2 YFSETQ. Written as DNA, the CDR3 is TGCGCCAGCAGCTTGGGAGGTAGCGGGAGGGGTTATTACAATGAGCAGTTCTTC. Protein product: CASSLGGSGRGYYNEQFF.

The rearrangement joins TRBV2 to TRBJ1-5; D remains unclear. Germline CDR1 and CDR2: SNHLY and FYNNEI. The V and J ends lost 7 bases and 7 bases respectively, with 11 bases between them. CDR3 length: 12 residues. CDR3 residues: CASMKGGQPQHF. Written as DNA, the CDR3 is TGTGCCAGCATGAAGGGAGGCCAGCCCCAGCATTTT.